These 20 T cell receptor beta chains were all obtained from the same sample, sequenced in a study of T cell responses to AZD1222 COVID-19 vaccine. The repertoire was sequenced with immunoSEQ multiplex PCR; TCRdb's copy has only in-frame clones and lacks some. The table shows about 73,000 clones, with about nine tenths occurring only once. The specimen was peripheral blood, collected on day 0 of AZD1222 vaccination. These receptors all stem from an adult in good health.

The chain uses TRBV11-2 and TRBJ2-5; 8 nucleotides align to TRBD2. The CDR3 loop spans 15 amino acids. CDR1 and CDR2 from the germline V gene are SGHAT and FQNNGV. V shed 7 bases and J 0 bases; nucleotides not matched to a gene: 7. The CDR3 sequence is CASKLILADQETQYF. The CDR3 DNA follows: TGTGCCAGCAAGCTTATACTAGCGGACCAAGAGACCCAGTACTTC.

V is TRBV3-1 (or the pseudogene TRBV3-2) and J is TRBJ2-7, with 8 bases matching TRBD2. After removal of 2 bases from V and 2 bases from J, the junction contained 2 bases not matched to a gene. This CDR3 is built from 14 residues. Germline V CDR1 and CDR2: LGHDT, YNNKEL (reference sequence). The CDR3 reads CASSQTSGPYEQYF. CDR3 nucleotides: TGTGCCAGCAGCCAAACTAGCGGACCCTACGAGCAGTACTTC.

The chain is built from TRBV27 and TRBJ2-1; 7 bases align to TRBD1. Germline lookup yields CDR1 MNHEY and CDR2 SMNVEV (reference sequence). The CDR3 consists of 14 residues. V shed 7 bases, J shed 0 bases, and the junction held 3 bases outside the gene matches. Written as DNA, the CDR3 is TGTGCCAGCACTCCAGGGGGCTCCTACAATGAGCAGTTCTTC. Translation: CASTPGGSYNEQFF.

The DNA of the CDR3 is TGTGCCAGCAGTGACCCAGTTGTTCCACGAGATCAGCCCCAGCATTTT. It yields the protein CASSDPVVPRDQPQHF. The V and J genes are TRBV6-1 and TRBJ1-5; no firm D call. CDR1 MNHNS and CDR2 SASEGT come from the germline V gene. CDR3 size: 16 residues. Between the trimmed V and J ends, which lost 3 bases and 5 bases, there was a span of 17 bases.

V usage is TRBV9 and J usage is TRBJ2-4; D is tentatively TRBD1 or TRBD2 (6 bases each). Germline CDR1 SGDLS, CDR2 YYNGEE. This CDR3 is built from 13 residues. V lost 3 bases, J lost 9 bases, and 13 bases lay in between. The CDR3: CASSGGEGGIQYF. The CDR3 coding sequence is TGTGCCAGCAGCGGCGGGGAAGGGGGCATTCAGTACTTC.

This clone has a handful of counts. J is TRBJ2-5 and V is TRBV6-2 or TRBV6-3; no firm D call. Trimming stripped 5 bases from V and 5 bases from J, with 24 bases between. The CDR3 contains 17 residues. The germline gives CDR1 MNHEY, CDR2 SVGEGT. As DNA, the CDR3 is TGTGCCAGCAGTGTTCCCAGTCAAGGGTACAGCCTCGAGACCCAGTACTTC. This encodes CASSVPSQGYSLETQYF.

V and J are TRBV19 and TRBJ1-5, with TRBD1 matching 8 bases. V shed 6 bases and J 0 bases; nucleotides not matched to a gene: 13. The CDR3 has 18 amino acids. Germline lookup yields CDR1 LNHDA and CDR2 SQIVND (reference sequence). This chain's CDR3 is CASSNDDRGLYSNQPQHF. CDR3 in DNA: TGTGCCAGTAGCAACGATGACAGGGGACTTTATAGCAATCAGCCCCAGCATTTT.

J is TRBJ1-3 and V is TRBV3-1 (or the pseudogene TRBV3-2); D gene unclear. The V gene's germline CDR1 is LGHDT and CDR2 YNNKEL (reference sequence). This CDR3 spans 11 amino acids. Trimming took 1 base from V and 7 from J, leaving 2 bases between them. CDR3 sequence: CASSQVNTIYF. CDR3 DNA sequence: TGTGCCAGCAGCCAAGTGAACACCATATATTTT.

This chain connects TRBV7-2 to TRBJ1-5; TRBD1 matches at 9 bases. The ends lost 0 bases at V and 2 bases at J; junction bases unmatched: 11. In germline, CDR1 is SGHTA, CDR2 FQGNSA. The CDR3 totals 19 residues. CDR3 amino acids: CASSLAAGTGLGGNQPQHF. The CDR3 nucleotides read TGTGCCAGCAGCTTAGCCGCCGGGACAGGGTTGGGGGGCAATCAGCCCCAGCATTTT.

This clone was observed a few times. The V call is TRBV7-2, the J call TRBJ1-3; unclear D gene. Germline CDR1 and CDR2: SGHTA and FQGNSA. Deletions cut 4 bases from V and 0 bases from J, with 13 bases between. The CDR3 has 16 residues. This CDR3 is CASSYQTKPSGNTIYF. The DNA for the CDR3 is TGTGCCAGCAGCTATCAGACGAAACCCTCTGGAAACACCATATATTTT.

The CDR3 nucleotides are TGCAGTGCTAGTTCGGGAAGCCAGCCCCAGCATTTT. Its translation: CSASSGSQPQHF. The rearrangement joins TRBV20-1 to TRBJ1-5, with D uncertain. Germline CDR1 DFQATT, CDR2 SNEGSKA (reference sequence). The CDR3 sequence is 12 residues long. Between the trimmed V and J ends, which lost 3 bases and 7 bases, there was a span of 10 bases.

The CDR3 sequence is CAWSAGTVQETQYF. The CDR3 DNA reads as TGTGCCTGGAGTGCCGGGACAGTCCAAGAGACCCAGTACTTC. The chain uses TRBV30 and TRBJ2-5, with 7 bases fitting TRBD1. This CDR3 has 14 amino acids. Losses at the gene ends were 1 base for V and 1 base for J; bases not matched to a gene: 3. In germline, CDR1 is GTSNPN, CDR2 SVGIG (reference sequence).

The chain links TRBV28 to TRBJ2-5; 8 bases map to TRBD1. This CDR3 has 15 amino acids. V lost 7 bases, J lost 0 bases, and 7 bases stayed unmatched. The germline V gene has CDR1 MDHEN and CDR2 SYDVKM. Here the CDR3 DNA reads TGTGCCAGCAAGGAAGGACAGGGCTACCAAGAGACCCAGTACTTC. Its translation: CASKEGQGYQETQYF.

This clone showed up just once. The chain joins TRBV7-2 to TRBJ2-7; maybe TRBD2 (6 bases). The V and J ends lost 1 base and 2 bases respectively, with 15 bases between them. Germline V gene sequence: CDR1 SGHTA, CDR2 FQGNSA. CDR3 length: 16 amino acids. CDR3 sequence: CASSLVGRGSPYEQYF. The DNA of the CDR3 is TGTGCCAGCAGCTTAGTCGGGCGGGGCAGTCCCTACGAGCAGTACTTC. The entire variable domain, with the rest obtained from reference TRBV7-2 and TRBJ2-7, is as follows: GAGVSQSPSNKVTEKGKDVELRCDPISGHTALYWYRQSLGQGLEFLIYFQGNSAPDKSGLPSDRFSAERTGGSVSTLTIQRTQQEDSAVYLCASSLVGRGSPYEQYFGPGTRLTVT.

The rearrangement uses TRBV19 and TRBJ2-7; possibly TRBD2 for D (6 bases). V was trimmed by 3 bases and J by 6 bases, leaving 12 bases between them. The CDR3 is 13 amino acids. The germline CDR1 and CDR2 sequences are LNHDA and SQIVND (reference sequence). DNA of the CDR3: TGTGCCAGTAGTATGGCGGGGTTATCCGAGCAGTACTTC. This translates into CASSMAGLSEQYF.

This clone was seen just once. This rearrangement joins TRBV5-1 to TRBJ2-5, with D possibly TRBD2 on 6 matching bases. Germline-derived CDR1 and CDR2 are SGHRS and YFSETQ. Trimming stripped 4 bases from V and 3 bases from J, with 10 bases between. The CDR3 is 13 residues long. The CDR3 here is CASSRTGEETQYF. In nucleotides, the CDR3 is TGCGCCAGCAGCCGAACGGGGGAAGAGACCCAGTACTTC.

V gene TRBV30 combines with J gene TRBJ1-2; no firm D call. Trimming removed 0 bases from V and 4 bases from J, with 21 bases in between. The CDR3 is made up of 17 amino acids. CDR1 is GTSNPN, CDR2 SVGIG, per germline (reference sequence). CDR3 residues: CAWSVRGSVPTPYGYTF. The CDR3 DNA sequence: TGTGCCTGGAGTGTACGAGGATCCGTCCCTACCCCCTATGGCTACACCTTC. The complete variable domain, with remaining parts taken from reference TRBV30 and TRBJ1-2, reads SQTIHQWPATLVQPVGSPLSLECTVEGTSNPNLYWYRQAAGRGLQLLFYSVGIGQISSEVPQNLSASRPQDRQFILSSKKLLLSDSGFYLCAWSVRGSVPTPYGYTFGSGTRLTVV.

The gene calls are TRBV6-2 or TRBV6-3 and TRBJ1-1; D perhaps matches TRBD1 (5 bases). Germline V gene lookup returns CDR1 MNHEY and CDR2 SVGEGT. This CDR3 is built from 14 residues. V was trimmed by 3 bases and J by 3 bases, leaving 11 bases between them. The CDR3 DNA sequence: TGTGCCAGCAGTTATAGTCGACAGTACACTGAAGCTTTCTTT. This gives the protein CASSYSRQYTEAFF.

Judged by abundance, this clone is medium-sized. The V call is TRBV6-2 or TRBV6-3, the J call TRBJ2-2; D is uncertain. The germline gives CDR1 MNHEY, CDR2 SVGEGT. V was clipped by 4 bases and J by 4 bases, with 10 bases between them. The CDR3 spans 14 residues. CDR3 bases: TGTGCCAGCAGTTTGTTCCGGTTCACCGGGGAGCTGTTTTTT. Residues: CASSLFRFTGELFF.

V is TRBV27 and J is TRBJ2-7, with 8 bases aligning to TRBD2. Germline loops: CDR1 MNHEY, CDR2 SMNVEV (reference sequence). This CDR3 has 16 residues. The V and J ends lost 5 bases and 1 base, in that order; junction bases with no gene match: 10. CDR3 region: CASSPTLAGSSYEQYF. In nucleotides, the CDR3 is TGTGCCAGCAGTCCAACGCTAGCGGGCTCTTCCTACGAGCAGTACTTC.